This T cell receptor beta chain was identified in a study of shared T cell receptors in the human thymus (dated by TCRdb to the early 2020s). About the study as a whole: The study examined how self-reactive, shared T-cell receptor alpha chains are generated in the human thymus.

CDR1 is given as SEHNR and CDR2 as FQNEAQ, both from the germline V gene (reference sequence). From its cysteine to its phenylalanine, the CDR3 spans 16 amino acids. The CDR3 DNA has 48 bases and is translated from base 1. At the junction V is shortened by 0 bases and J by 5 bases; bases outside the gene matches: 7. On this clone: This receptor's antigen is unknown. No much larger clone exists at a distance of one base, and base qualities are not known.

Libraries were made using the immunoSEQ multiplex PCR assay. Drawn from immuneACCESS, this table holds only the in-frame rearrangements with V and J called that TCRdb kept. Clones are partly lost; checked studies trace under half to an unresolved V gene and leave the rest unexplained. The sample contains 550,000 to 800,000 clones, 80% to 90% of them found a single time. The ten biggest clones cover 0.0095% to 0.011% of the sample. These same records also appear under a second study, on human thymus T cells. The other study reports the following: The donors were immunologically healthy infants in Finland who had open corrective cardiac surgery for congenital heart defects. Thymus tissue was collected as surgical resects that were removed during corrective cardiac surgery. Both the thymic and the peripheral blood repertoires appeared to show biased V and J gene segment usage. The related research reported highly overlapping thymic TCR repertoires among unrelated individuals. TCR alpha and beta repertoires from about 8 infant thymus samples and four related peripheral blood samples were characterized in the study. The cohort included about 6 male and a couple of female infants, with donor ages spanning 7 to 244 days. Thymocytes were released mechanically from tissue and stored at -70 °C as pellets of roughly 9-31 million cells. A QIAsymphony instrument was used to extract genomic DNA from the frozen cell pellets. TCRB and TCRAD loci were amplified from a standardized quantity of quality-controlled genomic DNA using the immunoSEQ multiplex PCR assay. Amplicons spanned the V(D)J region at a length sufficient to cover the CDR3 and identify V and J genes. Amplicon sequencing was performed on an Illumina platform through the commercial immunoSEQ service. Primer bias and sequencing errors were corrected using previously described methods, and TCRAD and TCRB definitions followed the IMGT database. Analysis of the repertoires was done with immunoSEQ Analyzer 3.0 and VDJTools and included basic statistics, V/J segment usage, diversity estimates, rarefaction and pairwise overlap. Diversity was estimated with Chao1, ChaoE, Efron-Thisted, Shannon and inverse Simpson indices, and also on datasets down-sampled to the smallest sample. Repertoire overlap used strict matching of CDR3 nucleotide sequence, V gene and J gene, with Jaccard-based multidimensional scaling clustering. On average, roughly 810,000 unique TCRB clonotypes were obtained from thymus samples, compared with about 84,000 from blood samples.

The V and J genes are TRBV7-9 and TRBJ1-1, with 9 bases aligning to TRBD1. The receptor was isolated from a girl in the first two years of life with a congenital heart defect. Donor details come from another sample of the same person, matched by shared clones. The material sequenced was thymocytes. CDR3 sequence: CASSLAGTGKGTEAFF. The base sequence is TGTGCCAGCAGCTTAGCGGGGACAGGGAAGGGAACTGAAGCTTTCTTT.